This T cell receptor beta chain was captured by sequencing in a study of blood T cell repertoires in COVID-19. In the study overall: T cells, B-cell-depleted T cells, or PBMCs provided the cDNA or gDNA that served as material.

Allocation to cohorts depended on clinical history reported by the participants. Original data processing: Reference gene primer amplification in the assay estimated nucleated cell counts. This table comes from immunoSEQ multiplex PCR, and its TCRdb copy is limited to in-frame clones, with some not included. Clone size and V and J calls were adopted from that table, with D and trimming inferred from the DNA. The top ten hold under 1.2% of the sample, which has fewer than 350,000 clones, 88% seen once. CDR1 KGHDR and CDR2 SFDVKD come from the germline V gene. CDR3 size: 16 residues. With 2 bases clipped from V and 2 bases from J, the junction kept 6 bases outside the gene matches.

This rearrangement joins TRBV24-1 to TRBJ2-3; 7 bases match TRBD2. The source is a woman aged 25 to 39 who had been exposed to COVID-19. Sequenced sample: PBMCs or T cells enriched from blood (not recorded which). The CDR3 protein is CATSDWGGSSTDTQYF. The CDR3 bases are TGTGCCACCAGTGATTGGGGCGGGAGTTCCACAGATACGCAGTATTTT.